This T cell receptor (beta chain) was sequenced for a study of PD-1 blockade in classical Hodgkin lymphoma. Study-wide results and caveats: CD4+ TCR diversity climbed significantly by C4D1, unlike CD8+ TCR diversity. Newly diagnosed patients were reported to exhibit reduced baseline TCR diversity relative to healthy donors.

The CDR3 is 13 amino acids. Trimming took off 3 bases at V and 5 bases at J, with 8 bases between the two ends. CDR1 is SGHAT and CDR2 is FQDESV in the germline V gene (reference sequence). The time point denotes: cycle 4 day 1 (C4D1), after 5 to 7 weeks of nivolumab. Following autologous stem cell transplantation, relapse occurred in every patient, and exposure to brentuximab vedotin varied. The study purified CD4+ T cells from thawed PBMCs using magnetic negative selection. This clone was seen a single time. Its antigen remains unknown. Libraries were prepared by immunoSEQ multiplex PCR; TCRdb keeps only in-frame clonotypes and omits some of them. The sample includes fewer than 30,000 clones, approximately 79% of them seen just once.

This sequence was found in a human donor with classical Hodgkin lymphoma. The gene calls are TRBV11-1 and TRBJ2-1; D not certain. The specimen was CD4+ T cells from blood, collected before the fourth cycle of nivolumab. The CDR3 bases are TGTGCCAGCAGCTTTGGGAACAACAATGAGCAGTTCTTC. Amino acid sequence: CASSFGNNNEQFF.